This T cell receptor beta chain was observed in a study of T cell responses to AZD1222 COVID-19 vaccine. Per germline, CDR1 SGHTA and CDR2 FQGTGA. The CDR3 extends over 13 amino acids. Trimming cost V 2 bases and J 5 bases, with 9 bases left between them. Study-wide findings and caveats: In a largely white British group with more females than males, clonal diversity was possibly underestimated. Per reports, nearly half of all spike-specific TCRs target regions that are unmutated in variants.

With respect to this clone: Its antigen is unidentified.

Produced via immunoSEQ multiplex PCR; TCRdb's table is partial and in-frame only. This sample has 190,000 or so clones; 88% occur once, and the top ten carry 25% to 30%. The chain couples TRBV7-3 to TRBJ1-2; no clear D. The TCR sequence derives from an adult who received the AZD1222 COVID-19 vaccine. The input for sequencing was peripheral blood, taken 28 days after the second AZD1222 dose. In nucleotides, the CDR3 is TGTGCCAGCAGCTTATATCGGGATTATGGCTACACCTTC. It specifies CASSLYRDYGYTF. Full variable domain (remainder filled in from reference TRBV7-3 and TRBJ1-2): GAGVSQTPSNKVTEKGKYVELRCDPISGHTALYWYRQSLGQGPEFLIYFQGTGAADDSGLPNDRFFAVRPEGSVSTLKIQRTERGDSAVYLCASSLYRDYGYTFGSGTRLTVV.